A few counts support the clone carrying this T cell receptor (beta chain). A much larger clone differs from this one at a single base, so this may be a read error. The sample originates from a study of tumor and adjacent non-tumor tissue in lung cancer. Study-level information: The cohort had about a dozen adenocarcinoma, a couple of squamous cell and 1 small cell patients. Samples averaged roughly 4 million productive TCRbeta reads each. Aged about 30 to 76 years, patients included roughly eleven men and a few women with stage I to III disease.

RNA was extracted from bulk tissue without any cell sorting. A modified ARM-PCR protocol with three rounds of nested PCR amplified TCRbeta. TCRdb called the multiplex PCR reads again in MiXCR, with one record for every CDR3 protein. This table has around 70,000 distinct CDR3 sequences, 73% appearing once. The CDR3 extends over 17 amino acids. Germline lookup yields CDR1 SEHNR and CDR2 FQNEAQ (reference sequence). Source material: lung tumor tissue. The rearrangement uses TRBV7-9 and TRBJ1-2; TRBD1 might be the D (5 bases). This receptor was taken from a man in his sixties with non-small cell lung cancer. CDR3 sequence (DNA): TGTGTCAGCAGCTTAGAAACAGGCTCCGGGTCGCGCTATGGCTACACCTTC. Its translation: CVSSLETGSGSRYGYTF.